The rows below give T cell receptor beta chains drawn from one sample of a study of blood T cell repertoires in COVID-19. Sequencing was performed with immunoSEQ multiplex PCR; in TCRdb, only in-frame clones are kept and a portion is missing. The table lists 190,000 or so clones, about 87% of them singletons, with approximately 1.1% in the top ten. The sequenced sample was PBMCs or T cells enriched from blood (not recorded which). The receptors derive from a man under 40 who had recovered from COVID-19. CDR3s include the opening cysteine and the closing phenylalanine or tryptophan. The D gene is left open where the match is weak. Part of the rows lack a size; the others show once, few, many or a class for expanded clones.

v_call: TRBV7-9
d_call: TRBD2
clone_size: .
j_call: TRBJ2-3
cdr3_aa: CASSAAGGSTDTQYF
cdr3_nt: TGTGCCAGCAGCGCAGCGGGGGGGAGCACAGATACGCAGTATTTT

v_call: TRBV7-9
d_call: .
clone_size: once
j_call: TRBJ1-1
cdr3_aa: CASRDGAGQMNTEAFF
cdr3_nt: TGTGCCAGCAGGGATGGTGCGGGGCAAATGAACACTGAAGCTTTCTTT

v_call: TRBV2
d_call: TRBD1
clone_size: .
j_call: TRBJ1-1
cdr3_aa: CARTGGANTEAFF
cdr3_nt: TGTGCCAGGACAGGGGGAGCGAACACTGAAGCTTTCTTT

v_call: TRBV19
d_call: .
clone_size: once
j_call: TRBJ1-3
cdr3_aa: CASRPQGYSGNTIYF
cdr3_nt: TGTGCCAGTAGGCCACAGGGCTACTCTGGAAACACCATATATTTT

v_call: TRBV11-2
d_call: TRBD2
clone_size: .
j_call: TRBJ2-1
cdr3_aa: CASSHIAGGAYNEQFF
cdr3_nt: TGTGCCAGCAGCCATATAGCGGGAGGAGCCTACAATGAGCAGTTCTTC

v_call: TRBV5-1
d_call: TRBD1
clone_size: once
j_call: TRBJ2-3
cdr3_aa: CASSKGTGDTDTQYF
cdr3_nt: TGCGCCAGCAGCAAAGGGACAGGAGACACAGATACGCAGTATTTT

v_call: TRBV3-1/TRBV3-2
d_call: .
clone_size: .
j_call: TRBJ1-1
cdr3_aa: CASSQAGLNTEAFF
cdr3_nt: TGTGCCAGCAGCCAAGCAGGCCTGAACACTGAAGCTTTCTTT

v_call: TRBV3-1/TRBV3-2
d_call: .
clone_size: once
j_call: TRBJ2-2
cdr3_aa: CASSQPGQNTGELFF
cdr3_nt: TGTGCCAGCAGCCAACCGGGACAGAACACCGGGGAGCTGTTTTTT

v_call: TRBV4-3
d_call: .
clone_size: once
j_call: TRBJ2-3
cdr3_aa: CASSQDYPSVTDTQYF
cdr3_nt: TGCGCCAGCAGCCAAGATTACCCTAGCGTCACAGATACGCAGTATTTT

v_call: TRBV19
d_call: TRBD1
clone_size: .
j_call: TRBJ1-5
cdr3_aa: CASSIRFDRDGQPQHF
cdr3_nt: TGTGCCAGTAGTATACGCTTCGACAGGGACGGTCAGCCCCAGCATTTT

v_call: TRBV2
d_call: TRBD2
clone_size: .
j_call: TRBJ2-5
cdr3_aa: CASSDELAGVETQYF
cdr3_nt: TGTGCCAGCAGTGATGAACTAGCGGGAGTAGAGACCCAGTACTTC

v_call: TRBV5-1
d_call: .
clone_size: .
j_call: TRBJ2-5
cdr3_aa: CASSYISGTPKETQYF
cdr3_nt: TGCGCCAGCAGCTATATATCCGGGACTCCAAAAGAGACCCAGTACTTC

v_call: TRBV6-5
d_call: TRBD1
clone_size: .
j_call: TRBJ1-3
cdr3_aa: CASSSPDRTGRNTIYF
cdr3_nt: TGTGCCAGCAGTTCCCCGGATAGGACAGGGAGAAACACCATATATTTT

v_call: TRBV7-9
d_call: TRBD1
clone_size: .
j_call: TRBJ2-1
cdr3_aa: CASSLGWQGDEQFF
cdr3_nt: TGTGCCAGCAGCTTAGGCTGGCAGGGGGATGAGCAGTTCTTC

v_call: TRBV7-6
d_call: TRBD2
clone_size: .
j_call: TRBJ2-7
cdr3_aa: CASSLGVSGDPYEQYF
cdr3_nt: TGTGCCAGCAGCTTAGGGGTTAGCGGGGATCCCTACGAGCAGTACTTC

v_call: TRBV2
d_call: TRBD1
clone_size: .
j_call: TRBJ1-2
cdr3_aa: CASSNGQGVYGYTF
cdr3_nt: TGTGCCAGCAGTAACGGACAGGGGGTCTATGGCTACACCTTC

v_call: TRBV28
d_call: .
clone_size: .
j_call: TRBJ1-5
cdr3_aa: CASSLGGISNQPQHF
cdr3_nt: TGTGCCAGCAGTTTAGGAGGGATTAGCAATCAGCCCCAGCATTTT

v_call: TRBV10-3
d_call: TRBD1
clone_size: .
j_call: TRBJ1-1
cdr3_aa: CAISEGRRQGPMNTEAFF
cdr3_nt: TGTGCCATCAGTGAAGGACGAAGACAGGGCCCTATGAACACTGAAGCTTTCTTT

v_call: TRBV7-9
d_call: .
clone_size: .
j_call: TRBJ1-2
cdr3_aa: CASSLGGRDEYGYTF
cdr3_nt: TGTGCCAGCAGCTTAGGGGGCAGGGATGAGTATGGCTACACCTTC

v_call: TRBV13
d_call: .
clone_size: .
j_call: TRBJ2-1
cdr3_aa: CASSTLSGYNEQFF
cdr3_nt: TGTGCCAGCAGCACCCTATCAGGGTACAATGAGCAGTTCTTC

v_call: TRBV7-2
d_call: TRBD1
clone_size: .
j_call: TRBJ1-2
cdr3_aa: CASSTAGTVNYGYTF
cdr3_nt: TGTGCCAGCAGCACCGCCGGGACAGTCAACTATGGCTACACCTTC

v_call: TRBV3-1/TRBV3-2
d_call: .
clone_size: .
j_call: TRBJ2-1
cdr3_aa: CASSQDLASSYNEQFF
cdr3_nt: TGTGCCAGCAGCCAAGATTTAGCGAGCTCCTACAATGAGCAGTTCTTC

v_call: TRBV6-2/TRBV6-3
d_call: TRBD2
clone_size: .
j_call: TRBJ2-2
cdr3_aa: CASSYPLAGESNTGELFF
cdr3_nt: TGTGCCAGCAGTTACCCGCTAGCGGGAGAGTCAAACACCGGGGAGCTGTTTTTT

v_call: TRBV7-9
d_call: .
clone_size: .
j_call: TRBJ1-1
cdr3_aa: CASSLGRTENTEAFF
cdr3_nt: TGTGCCAGCAGCTTAGGTAGGACAGAGAACACTGAAGCTTTCTTT

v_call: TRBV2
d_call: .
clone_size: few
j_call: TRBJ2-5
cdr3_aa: CASTKDSGGRETQYF
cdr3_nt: TGTGCCAGCACCAAAGACTCGGGGGGCCGGGAGACCCAGTACTTC

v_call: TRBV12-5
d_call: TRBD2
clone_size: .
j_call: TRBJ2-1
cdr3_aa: CASGLVRSGTSGRVAEQFF
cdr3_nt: TGTGCTAGTGGTTTGGTACGTAGCGGGACTAGCGGGAGGGTGGCTGAGCAGTTCTTC

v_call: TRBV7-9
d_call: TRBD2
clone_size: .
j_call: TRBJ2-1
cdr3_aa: CASSLLSGGPYNEQFF
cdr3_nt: TGTGCCAGCAGCTTACTTAGCGGGGGACCCTACAATGAGCAGTTCTTC

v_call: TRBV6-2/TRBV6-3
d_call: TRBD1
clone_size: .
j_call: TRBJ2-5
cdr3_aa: CASSYSSWTGWQETQYF
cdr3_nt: TGTGCCAGCAGTTACTCGTCTTGGACAGGTTGGCAAGAGACCCAGTACTTC